This T cell receptor beta chain came from a study of CD8 T cells in ankylosing spondylitis. General study points: Existing reports had already noted some motif variants in reactive arthritis synovial fluid and blood. Matched ankylosing spondylitis synovial fluid reportedly contained a significantly enriched population of disease-linked clones. Seemingly characteristic of ankylosing spondylitis blood was a TCR beta motif consisting of fewer than 10 highly homologous variants.

The V end was cut by 5 bases, the J end by 4 bases, with 10 bases between. Germline CDR1 and CDR2: SGHNT and YENEEA. The CDR3 is made up of 13 amino acids. TCRdb passed the 5' RACE reads through MiXCR, listing each CDR3 protein once. The sample holds fewer than 500,000 distinct CDR3 sequences, 20% to 25% seen once. In the case of this clonotype: Its target is unknown.

The rearrangement joins TRBV11-3 to TRBJ2-3; no reliable D call. Sequencing input: blood, either unsorted or a sorted T cell fraction (not recorded which). This TCR was sampled from a male donor with ankylosing spondylitis. CDR3 nucleotides: TGTGCCAGCAGCCTAAGTCAATCAGATACGCAGTATTTT. Its translation: CASSLSQSDTQYF.